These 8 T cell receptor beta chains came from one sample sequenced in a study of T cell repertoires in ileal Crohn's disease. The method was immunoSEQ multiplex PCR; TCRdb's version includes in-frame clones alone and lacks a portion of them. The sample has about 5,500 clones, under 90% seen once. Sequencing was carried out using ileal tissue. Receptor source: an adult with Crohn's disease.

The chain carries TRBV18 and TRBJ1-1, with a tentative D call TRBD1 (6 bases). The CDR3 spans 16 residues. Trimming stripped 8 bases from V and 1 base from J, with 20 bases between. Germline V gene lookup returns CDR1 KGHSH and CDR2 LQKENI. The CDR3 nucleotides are TGTGCCAGCACCATCGATCGAGGGGGGGGGAACACTGAAGCTTTCTTT. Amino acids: CASTIDRGGGNTEAFF. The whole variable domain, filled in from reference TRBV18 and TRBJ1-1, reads NAGVMQNPRHLVRRRGQEARLRCSPMKGHSHVYWYRQLPEEGLKFMVYLQKENIIDESGMPKERFSAEFPKEGPSILRIQQVVRGDSAAYFCASTIDRGGGNTEAFFGQGTRLTVV.

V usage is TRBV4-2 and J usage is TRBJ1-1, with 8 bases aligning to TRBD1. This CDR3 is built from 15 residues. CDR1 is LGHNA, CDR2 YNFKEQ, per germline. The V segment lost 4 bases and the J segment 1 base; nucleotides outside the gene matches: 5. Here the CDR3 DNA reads TGTGCCAGCAGCCCCCGTCAGGGGGCGAACACTGAAGCTTTCTTT. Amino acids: CASSPRQGANTEAFF.

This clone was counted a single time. The CDR3 nucleotides read TGCGCCAGCAGCTTTGACGGGGGAACCAAAAACATTCAGTACTTC. Protein product: CASSFDGGTKNIQYF. V is TRBV5-1 and J is TRBJ2-4; weak D call: TRBD2 (6 bases). In germline, CDR1 is SGHRS, CDR2 YFSETQ. The germline V and J ends were trimmed by 2 bases and 2 bases, with 11 bases remaining between them. This CDR3 is built from 15 residues.

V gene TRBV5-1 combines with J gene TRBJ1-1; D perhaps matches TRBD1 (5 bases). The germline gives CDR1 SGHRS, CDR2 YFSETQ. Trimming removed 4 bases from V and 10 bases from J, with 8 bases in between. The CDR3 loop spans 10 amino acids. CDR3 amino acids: CASSRGVAFF. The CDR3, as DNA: TGCGCCAGCAGCCGGGGGGTAGCTTTCTTT.

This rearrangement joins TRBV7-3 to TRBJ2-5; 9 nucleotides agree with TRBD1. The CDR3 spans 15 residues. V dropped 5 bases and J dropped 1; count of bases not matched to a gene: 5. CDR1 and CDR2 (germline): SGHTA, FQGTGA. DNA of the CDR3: TGTGCCAGCAGCCCTACAGGGGGCTCCCAAGAGACCCAGTACTTC. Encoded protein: CASSPTGGSQETQYF.

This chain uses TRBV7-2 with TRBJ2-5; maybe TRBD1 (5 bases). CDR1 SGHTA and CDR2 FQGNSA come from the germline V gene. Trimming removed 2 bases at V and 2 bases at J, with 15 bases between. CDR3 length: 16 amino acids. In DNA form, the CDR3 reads TGTGCCAGCAGCTTAATCGGCCAGGGTACACAAGAGACCCAGTACTTC. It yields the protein CASSLIGQGTQETQYF.

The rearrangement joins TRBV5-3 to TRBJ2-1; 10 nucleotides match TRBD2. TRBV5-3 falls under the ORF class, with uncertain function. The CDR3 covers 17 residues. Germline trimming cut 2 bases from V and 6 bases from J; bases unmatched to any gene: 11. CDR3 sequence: CARSFSILAGGSNEQFF. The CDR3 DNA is TGTGCCAGAAGCTTTTCTATTTTAGCGGGAGGCAGCAATGAGCAGTTCTTC.

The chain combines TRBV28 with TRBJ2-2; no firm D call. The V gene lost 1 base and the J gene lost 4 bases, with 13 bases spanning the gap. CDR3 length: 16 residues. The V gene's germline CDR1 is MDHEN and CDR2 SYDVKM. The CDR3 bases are TGTGCCAGCAGTTTATTGGTAACAGCTTCCACCGGGGAGCTGTTTTTT. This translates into CASSLLVTASTGELFF.